One and the same sample provided the 23 T cell receptor beta chains below, sequenced in a study of blood T cell repertoires in COVID-19. Some clones are missing from TCRdb's copy, which holds only in-frame ones; the method was immunoSEQ multiplex PCR. The table includes 100,000 to 150,000 clones, about nine tenths detected once. Sequencing used peripheral blood. The source is a man aged 55 to 70 with COVID-19, enrolled during active disease.

The chain combines TRBV6-2 or TRBV6-3 with TRBJ1-5; a possible D gene is TRBD1 (5 bases). Trimming pared 5 bases from V and 2 bases from J, leaving 13 bases between. The V gene's germline CDR1 is MNHEY and CDR2 SVGEGT. CDR3 length: 15 residues. The CDR3 DNA is TGTGCCAGCAGTCTCCCCGGAGGGGGCAATCAGCCCCAGCATTTT. Translated: CASSLPGGGNQPQHF.

This chain links TRBV18 with TRBJ1-3; D unclear. Germline assignment: CDR1 KGHSH and CDR2 LQKENI. The germline V and J ends were trimmed by 3 bases and 0 bases, with 12 bases remaining between them. The CDR3 is made up of 16 amino acids. The CDR3 region has the DNA TGTGCCAGCTCACCGTCGACACTTAGCTCTGGAAACACCATATATTTT. It is translated as CASSPSTLSSGNTIYF.

This chain's CDR3 is CASTRAAPRTDTQYF. The CDR3, as DNA: TGCGCCAGCACGCGAGCGGCCCCCCGCACAGATACGCAGTATTTT. The chain recombines TRBV10-2 with TRBJ2-3; D is perhaps TRBD2 (5 bases). V was pared by 7 bases and J by 1 base, with 15 bases between. The germline V gene encodes CDR1 WSHSY and CDR2 SAAADI. The CDR3 has 15 residues.

The J gene is TRBJ2-3, the V gene TRBV19; unclear D gene. The germline V and J ends were trimmed by 7 bases and 6 bases, with 20 bases remaining between them. The CDR3 runs to 15 residues. The germline V gene has CDR1 LNHDA and CDR2 SQIVND (reference sequence). The CDR3: CASTSKALVTDTQYF. CDR3 in DNA: TGTGCCAGTACCTCAAAGGCTCTTGTGACTGATACGCAGTATTTT. Based on the CDR3 plus reference TRBV19 and TRBJ2-3, the full variable domain is DGGITQSPKYLFRKEGQNVTLSCEQNLNHDAMYWYRQDPGQGLRLIYYSQIVNDFQKGDIAEGYSVSREKKESFPLTVTSAQKNPTAFYLCASTSKALVTDTQYFGPGTRLTVL.

The genes are TRBV10-3 and TRBJ2-7, with 7 bases fitting TRBD1. V shed 6 bases, J shed 4 bases, and the junction held 9 bases outside the gene matches. Germline lookup yields CDR1 ENHRY and CDR2 SYGVKD. This CDR3 region has 14 residues. The CDR3 bases are TGTGCCATCAGAAGTGACAGGGCTTCTTACGAGCAGTACTTC. It codes for CAIRSDRASYEQYF.

A single count supports this clone. V gene TRBV19 combines with J gene TRBJ2-7, with D perhaps TRBD1 (5 bases). There are 14 residues in the CDR3. The V gene lost 1 base and the J gene lost 2 bases, with 9 bases spanning the gap. CDR1 is LNHDA, CDR2 SQIVND, per germline (reference sequence). CDR3 amino acids: CASSIGGSTYEQYF. The CDR3 region has the DNA TGTGCCAGTAGTATAGGGGGCAGTACCTACGAGCAGTACTTC.

The V gene is TRBV4-1, the J gene TRBJ1-1; D is undetermined. Looked up from germline, CDR1 is MGHRA and CDR2 is YSYEKL. The CDR3 totals 15 residues. Trimming shortened V by 0 bases and J by 1 base, and 9 bases separated the two germline ends. Here the CDR3 reads CASSQEAHKNTEAFF. CDR3 nucleotides: TGCGCCAGCAGCCAAGAAGCGCACAAGAACACTGAAGCTTTCTTT.

The CDR3 region has the DNA TGTGCCAGCATGGGACTACACAATCAGCCCCAGCATTTT. It encodes CASMGLHNQPQHF. V gene TRBV2 combines with J gene TRBJ1-5, with D perhaps matching TRBD1 (5 bases). Germline assignment: CDR1 SNHLY and CDR2 FYNNEI. This CDR3 is built from 13 residues. V shed 7 bases and J shed 3 bases, with 10 bases lying between them.

The V call is TRBV6-5, the J call TRBJ2-3; maybe TRBD2 (5 bases). The V and J ends lost 2 bases and 6 bases respectively, with 12 bases between them. This CDR3 is built from 14 residues. Germline CDR1 and CDR2: MNHEY and SVGAGI. The CDR3 protein is CASSYGERGDTQYF. CDR3 nucleotides: TGTGCCAGCAGTTACGGCGAAAGAGGGGATACGCAGTATTTT.

This chain joins TRBV6-2 or TRBV6-3 and TRBJ2-1, with D unclear. Germline V gene sequence: CDR1 MNHEY, CDR2 SVGEGT. The CDR3 has 12 amino acids. V was trimmed by 2 bases and J by 4 bases, leaving 3 bases between them. CDR3 in amino acids: CASSYLYNEQFF. The CDR3 DNA is TGTGCCAGCAGTTACCTATACAATGAGCAGTTCTTC.

The rearrangement joins TRBV6-2 or TRBV6-3 to TRBJ2-3; weak D call: TRBD2 (6 bases). CDR3 length: 15 amino acids. V was cut by 1 base and J by 2 bases, with 10 bases left in between. Looked up from germline, CDR1 is MNHEY and CDR2 is SVGEGT. The CDR3 DNA reads TGTGCCAGCAGTTACTGGAGGGAGGACACAGATACGCAGTATTTT. Translated, it gives CASSYWREDTDTQYF.

This chain uses TRBV10-1 with TRBJ2-7; TRBD2 matches 13 bases. Trimming removed 5 bases from V and 2 bases from J; junction bases left unmatched: 6. The CDR3 has 16 amino acids. Germline V CDR1 and CDR2: WNHNN, SYGVQD (reference sequence). In DNA, the CDR3 is TGCGCCAGCAGTCAGCGGACTAGCGGGAGCCCCTACGAGCAGTACTTC. Its protein product is CASSQRTSGSPYEQYF.

The gene calls are TRBV7-2 and TRBJ1-2; the D gene is possibly TRBD1 (5 bases). Germline assignment: CDR1 SGHTA and CDR2 FQGNSA. V was cut by 2 bases and J by 4 bases, with 11 bases left in between. The CDR3 extends over 14 amino acids. The CDR3 here is CASSLWGVGYGYTF. The CDR3 region has the DNA TGTGCCAGCAGCTTATGGGGGGTGGGCTATGGCTACACCTTC.

The gene calls are TRBV2 and TRBJ1-3; possibly TRBD1 for D (6 bases). The CDR3 covers 14 residues. V dropped 6 bases and J dropped 2 bases, with 11 bases sitting between them. Germline values: CDR1 SNHLY, CDR2 FYNNEI. CDR3: CASSTGFPGNTIYF. In nucleotides, the CDR3 is TGTGCCAGCAGCACAGGGTTTCCTGGAAACACCATATATTTT.

V is TRBV19 and J is TRBJ1-1, with D tentatively TRBD1 (6 bases). V lost 1 base and J 1 base, leaving 7 bases between the germline ends. This CDR3 has 14 amino acids. Per germline, CDR1 LNHDA and CDR2 SQIVND (reference sequence). The CDR3 coding sequence is TGTGCCAGTAGTATAGTACAGGGGAACACTGAAGCTTTCTTT. This codes for CASSIVQGNTEAFF.

The rearrangement links TRBV10-1 to TRBJ2-2; the D gene is possibly TRBD2 (5 bases). The CDR3 has 15 residues. Trimming removed 4 bases at V and 5 bases at J, with 14 bases between. Germline assignment: CDR1 WNHNN and CDR2 SYGVQD (reference sequence). The CDR3, as DNA: TGCGCCAGCAGTGCTGACCCTGAGCGGACCGGGGAGCTGTTTTTT. Translated: CASSADPERTGELFF.

The table lists this clone with a count of one. The chain joins TRBV5-6 to TRBJ1-5; 10 bases agree with TRBD1. After removal of 2 bases from V and 4 bases from J, the junction contained 3 bases not matched to a gene. This CDR3 is built from 15 residues. Germline CDR1 SGHDT, CDR2 YYEEEE. The CDR3 spells CASSFGTGDNQPQHF. The CDR3 coding sequence is TGTGCCAGCAGCTTCGGGACAGGGGATAATCAGCCCCAGCATTTT.

The chain uses TRBV7-9 and TRBJ1-2; a weak D match, TRBD1 (6 bases). Germline V gene lookup returns CDR1 SEHNR and CDR2 FQNEAQ (reference sequence). Trimming took 6 bases from V and 8 from J, leaving 16 bases between them. CDR3 length: 13 residues. CDR3 residues: CASRPGDFQGYTF. The CDR3 DNA is TGTGCCAGCAGACCAGGGGATTTTCAAGGCTACACCTTC.

The chain carries TRBV5-4 and TRBJ2-2; 8 bases fit TRBD2. Germline V gene sequence: CDR1 SGHNT, CDR2 YYREEE (reference sequence). V was pared by 0 bases and J by 2 bases, with 3 bases of the junction left unmatched. The CDR3 has 16 residues. Here the CDR3 DNA reads TGTGCCAGCAGCTTGGCACTAGCGGTCAACACCGGGGAGCTGTTTTTT. Its translation is CASSLALAVNTGELFF. Together with reference TRBV5-4 and TRBJ2-2, the CDR3 gives the full variable domain: ETGVTQSPTHLIKTRGQQVTLRCSSQSGHNTVSWYQQALGQGPQFIFQYYREEENGRGNFPPRFSGLQFPNYSSELNVNALELDDSALYLCASSLALAVNTGELFFGEGSRLTVL.

The chain links TRBV5-1 to TRBJ1-5; the D gene is possibly TRBD1 (5 bases). Germline CDR1 SGHRS, CDR2 YFSETQ. Trimming cost V 3 bases and J 2 bases, with 15 bases left between them. CDR3 length equals 16 residues. In DNA form, the CDR3 reads TGCGCCAGCAGCTACCTTCCGGGGGTTGGCAATCAGCCCCAGCATTTT. Protein: CASSYLPGVGNQPQHF.

The chain uses TRBV3-1 (or the pseudogene TRBV3-2) and TRBJ2-5, with D hard to call. The length of the CDR3 is 14 residues. The ends were cut back, 3 bases at V and 5 bases at J, with 13 bases in the middle. Germline CDR1 and CDR2: LGHDT and YNNKEL (reference sequence). In DNA form, the CDR3 reads TGTGCCAGCAGCCAGCAAATTCTCGGGGAGACCCAGTACTTC. Protein product: CASSQQILGETQYF.

This chain's CDR3 is CASGLVLRQGLSGELFF. CDR3 nucleotides: TGTGCTAGTGGTTTGGTACTGAGACAGGGTTTATCCGGGGAGCTGTTTTTT. This rearrangement joins TRBV12-5 to TRBJ2-2, with 7 bases lining up with TRBD1. V shed 0 bases, J shed 6 bases, and the junction held 10 bases outside the gene matches. There are 17 residues in the CDR3. Germline assignment: CDR1 LGHNT and CDR2 FRNRAP.

This sequence joins TRBV18 and TRBJ2-2; perhaps TRBD1 as D (5 bases). The CDR3 is 14 residues long. V was pared by 3 bases and J by 3 bases, with 8 bases between. Germline assignment: CDR1 KGHSH and CDR2 LQKENI. DNA of the CDR3: TGTGCCAGCTCACCGGCAGGGTACACCGGGGAGCTGTTTTTT. Encoded protein: CASSPAGYTGELFF.